This record looks at one T cell receptor beta chain sequence and its context. This entry belongs to a study of technical replicates of blood from a few donors. TCRdb's copy holds only in-frame clones and misses some; the assay was immunoSEQ multiplex PCR. The sample has about 57,000 clones; 93% are singletons. Germline V gene sequence: CDR1 MNHEY, CDR2 SMNVEV (reference sequence). Trimming at V came to 6 bases and at J to 2 bases, leaving 14 bases not matched to a gene. The CDR3 length is 18 residues. The receptor was derived from a human donor in good health. Some clones in this sample may be carry-over from other donors' samples. Sequencing was performed on PBMCs. The chain combines TRBV27 with TRBJ2-3; 10 positions match TRBD2. The CDR3 is CASSPWSLAGDLTDTQYF. The CDR3 nucleotides read TGTGCCAGCAGCCCTTGGAGTCTAGCGGGAGATCTCACAGATACGCAGTATTTT.